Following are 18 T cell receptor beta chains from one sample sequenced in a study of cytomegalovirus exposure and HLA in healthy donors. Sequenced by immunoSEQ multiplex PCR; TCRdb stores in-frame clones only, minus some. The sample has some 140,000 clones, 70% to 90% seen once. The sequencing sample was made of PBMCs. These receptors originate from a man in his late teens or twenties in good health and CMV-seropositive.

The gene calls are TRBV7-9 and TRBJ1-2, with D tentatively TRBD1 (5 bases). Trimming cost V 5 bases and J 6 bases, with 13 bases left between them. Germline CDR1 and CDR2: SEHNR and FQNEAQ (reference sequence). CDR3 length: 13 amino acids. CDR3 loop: CASSLTGVDGYTF. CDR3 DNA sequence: TGTGCCAGCAGCCTTACAGGTGTAGATGGCTACACCTTC.

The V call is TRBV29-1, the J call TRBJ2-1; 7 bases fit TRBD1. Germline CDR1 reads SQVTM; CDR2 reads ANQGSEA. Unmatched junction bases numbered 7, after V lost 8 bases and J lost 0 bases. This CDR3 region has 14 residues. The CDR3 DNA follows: TGCAGCTCTTCGACAGGGAGCTCCTACAATGAGCAGTTCTTC. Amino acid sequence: CSSSTGSSYNEQFF.

CDR3 nucleotides: TGTGCCAGCAGCTTAGCAGGGACTAGCGGAATTAACAATGAGCAGTTCTTC. It codes for CASSLAGTSGINNEQFF. The chain recombines TRBV11-3 with TRBJ2-1, with TRBD2 matching 11 bases. Germline V CDR1 and CDR2: SGHNT, YENEEA. V was clipped by 1 base and J by 5 bases; unmatched bases: 7. The CDR3 contains 17 residues.

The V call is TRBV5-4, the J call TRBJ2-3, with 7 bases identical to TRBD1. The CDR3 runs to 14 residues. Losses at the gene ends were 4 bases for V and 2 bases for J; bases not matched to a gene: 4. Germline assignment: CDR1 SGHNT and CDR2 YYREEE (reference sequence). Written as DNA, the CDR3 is TGTGCCAGCAGCCCGGACAGGTACACAGATACGCAGTATTTT. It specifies CASSPDRYTDTQYF.

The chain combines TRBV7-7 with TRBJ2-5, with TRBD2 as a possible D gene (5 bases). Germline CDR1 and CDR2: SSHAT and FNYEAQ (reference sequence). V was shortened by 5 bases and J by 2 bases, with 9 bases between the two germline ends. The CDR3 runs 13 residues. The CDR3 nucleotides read TGTGCCAGCAGCGCCCCGGGACAAGAGACCCAGTACTTC. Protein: CASSAPGQETQYF.

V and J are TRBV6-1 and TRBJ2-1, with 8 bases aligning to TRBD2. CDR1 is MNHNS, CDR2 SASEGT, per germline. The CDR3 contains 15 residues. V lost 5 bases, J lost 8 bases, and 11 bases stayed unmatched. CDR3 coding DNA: TGTGCCAGCAGTACTGGGACTAGTCAGGTCGATGAGCAGTTCTTC. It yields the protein CASSTGTSQVDEQFF.

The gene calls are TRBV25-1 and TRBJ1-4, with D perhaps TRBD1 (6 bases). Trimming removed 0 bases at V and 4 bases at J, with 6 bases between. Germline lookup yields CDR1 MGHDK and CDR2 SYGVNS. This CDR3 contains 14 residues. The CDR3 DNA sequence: TGTGCCAGCAGTGAATACAGGGGTAATGAAAAACTGTTTTTT. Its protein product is CASSEYRGNEKLFF. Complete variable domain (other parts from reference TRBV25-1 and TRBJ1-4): EADIYQTPRYLVIGTGKKITLECSQTMGHDKMYWYQQDPGMELHLIHYSYGVNSTEKGDLSSESTVSRIRTEHFPLTLESARPSHTSQYLCASSEYRGNEKLFFGSGTQLSVL.

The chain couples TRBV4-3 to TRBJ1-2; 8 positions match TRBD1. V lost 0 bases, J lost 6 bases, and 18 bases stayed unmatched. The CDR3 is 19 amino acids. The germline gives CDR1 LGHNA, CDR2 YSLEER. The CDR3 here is CASSQDQPRGQGKWDGYTF. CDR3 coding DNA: TGCGCCAGCAGCCAAGACCAGCCCCGCGGACAGGGAAAGTGGGATGGCTACACCTTC.

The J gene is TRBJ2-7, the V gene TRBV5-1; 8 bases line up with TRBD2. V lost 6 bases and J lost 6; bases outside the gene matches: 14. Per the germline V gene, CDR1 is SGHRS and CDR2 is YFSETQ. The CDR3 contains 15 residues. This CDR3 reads CASTHRTSIGLEQYF. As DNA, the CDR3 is TGCGCCAGCACACACCGGACTAGCATCGGTCTCGAGCAGTACTTC.

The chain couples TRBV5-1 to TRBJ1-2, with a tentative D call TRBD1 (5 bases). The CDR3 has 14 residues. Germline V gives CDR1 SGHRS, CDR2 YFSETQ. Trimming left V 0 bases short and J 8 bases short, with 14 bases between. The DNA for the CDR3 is TGCGCCAGCAGCTTGGAAGGCAGGGAAAGGGGCTACACCTTC. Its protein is CASSLEGRERGYTF.

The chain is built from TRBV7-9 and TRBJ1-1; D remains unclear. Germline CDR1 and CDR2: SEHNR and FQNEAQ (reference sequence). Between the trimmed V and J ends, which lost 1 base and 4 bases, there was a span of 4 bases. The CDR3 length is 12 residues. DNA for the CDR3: TGTGCCAGCAGCTTAGACACCACTGAAGCTTTCTTT. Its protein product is CASSLDTTEAFF.

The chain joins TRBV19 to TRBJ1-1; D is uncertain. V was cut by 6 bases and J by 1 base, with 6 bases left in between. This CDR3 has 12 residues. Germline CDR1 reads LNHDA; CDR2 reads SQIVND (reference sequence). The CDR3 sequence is CASRPQNTEAFF. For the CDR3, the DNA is TGTGCCAGTAGACCACAGAACACTGAAGCTTTCTTT.

This chain's CDR3 is CASSSPVSNSYEQYF. The CDR3 DNA sequence: TGTGCCAGCAGCTCTCCAGTGTCCAACTCCTACGAGCAGTACTTC. V and J are TRBV5-4 and TRBJ2-7; no clear D. The CDR3 runs 15 residues. Trimming removed 3 bases from V and 0 bases from J, with 13 bases in between. Germline V CDR1 and CDR2: SGHNT, YYREEE (reference sequence).

CDR3 sequence (DNA): TGTGCCATAACCGGGACAGGGGGCCACAATGAGCAGTTCTTC. Residues: CAITGTGGHNEQFF. The chain uses TRBV5-3 and TRBJ2-1; 12 bases map to TRBD1. TRBV5-3 is classed as an ORF, of uncertain function. The CDR3 spans 14 residues. Unmatched junction bases numbered 6, after V lost 9 bases and J lost 5 bases.

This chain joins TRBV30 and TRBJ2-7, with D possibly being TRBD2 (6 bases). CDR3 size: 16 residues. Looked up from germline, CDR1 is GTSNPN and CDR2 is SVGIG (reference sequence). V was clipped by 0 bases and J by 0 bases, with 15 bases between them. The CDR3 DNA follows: TGTGCCTGGAGTGTACTCATGGCGGGGAGCTCCTACGAGCAGTACTTC. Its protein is CAWSVLMAGSSYEQYF. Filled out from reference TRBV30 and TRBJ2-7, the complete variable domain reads SQTIHQWPATLVQPVGSPLSLECTVEGTSNPNLYWYRQAAGRGLQLLFYSVGIGQISSEVPQNLSASRPQDRQFILSSKKLLLSDSGFYLCAWSVLMAGSSYEQYFGPGTRLTVT.

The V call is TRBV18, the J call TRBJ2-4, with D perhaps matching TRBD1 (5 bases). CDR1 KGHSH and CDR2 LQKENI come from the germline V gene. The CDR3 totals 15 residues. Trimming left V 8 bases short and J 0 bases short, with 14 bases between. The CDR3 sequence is CASEDRVLAKNIQYF. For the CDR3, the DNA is TGTGCCAGCGAAGACAGAGTTCTAGCCAAAAACATTCAGTACTTC. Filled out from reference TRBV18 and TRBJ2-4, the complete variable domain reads NAGVMQNPRHLVRRRGQEARLRCSPMKGHSHVYWYRQLPEEGLKFMVYLQKENIIDESGMPKERFSAEFPKEGPSILRIQQVVRGDSAAYFCASEDRVLAKNIQYFGAGTRLSVL.

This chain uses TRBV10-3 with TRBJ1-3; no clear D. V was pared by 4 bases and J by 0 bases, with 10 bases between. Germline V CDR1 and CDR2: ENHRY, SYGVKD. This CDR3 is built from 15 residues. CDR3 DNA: TGTGCCATCAGTGGGGCCGAAAGCTCTGGAAACACCATATATTTT. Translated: CAISGAESSGNTIYF.

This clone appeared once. CDR3 DNA: TGTGCCAGCAGGGAACAGGCCTTCTCTGGAAACACCATATATTTT. This codes for CASREQAFSGNTIYF. This chain links TRBV6-5 with TRBJ1-3, with D possibly matching TRBD1 (5 bases). The germline gives CDR1 MNHEY, CDR2 SVGAGI. The CDR3 is 15 amino acids. Between the trimmed V and J ends, which lost 6 bases and 0 bases, there was a span of 12 bases.